The source of this TCR beta chain is a study of control samples from healthy donors and cancer patients. Sequencing used immunoSEQ multiplex PCR; TCRdb keeps in-frame clones, though not all of them. In the table there are tens of thousands of clones, approximately 91% of which are singletons. The CDR3 extends over 14 amino acids. After removal of 2 bases from V and 6 bases from J, the junction contained 7 bases not matched to a gene. CDR1 SGHDT and CDR2 YYEEEE come from the germline V gene. The receptor was derived from a woman in her 50s in good health. The chain combines TRBV5-6 with TRBJ1-2; 7 bases match TRBD1. Sequences were obtained from blood. CDR3 nucleotide sequence: TGTGCCAGCAGCTTCGTGGGACAGCACGATGGCTACACCTTC. This sequence encodes CASSFVGQHDGYTF.